These 19 T cell receptor beta chains came from one sample sequenced in a study of blood T cells in healthy people across ages. Together with a sample-barcoded 5' primer, a J-beta primer mix was included in a second PCR lasting roughly 6 to 12 cycles. One entry per CDR3 protein, called by TCRdb with MiXCR from the 5' RACE reads. The sample records 1.5 million to 1.9 million distinct CDR3 sequences, 35% to 45% being singletons. The sequencing input was blood. These receptors were taken from a young woman in good health.

This clonotype turned up a few times. The chain carries TRBV27 and TRBJ2-3; the D is unclear. The CDR3 runs to 14 residues. Per the germline V gene, CDR1 is MNHEY and CDR2 is SMNVEV (reference sequence). Trimming left V 8 bases short and J 2 bases short, with 14 bases between. The CDR3 protein is CASCLGRPTDTQYF. The CDR3 DNA reads as TGTGCCAGCTGCCTTGGACGGCCCACAGATACGCAGTATTTT.

This clonotype was counted a single time. This chain connects TRBV12-3 or TRBV12-4 to TRBJ1-2, with D uncertain. V dropped 6 bases and J dropped 6 bases, with 17 bases sitting between them. The CDR3 length is 14 residues. The CDR3, as DNA: TGTGCCAGCAGGGATCGAGGATTTGACCATGGCTACACCTTC. Protein product: CASRDRGFDHGYTF.

This clonotype was counted a few times. This chain links TRBV5-1 with TRBJ2-1; D is possibly TRBD2 (5 bases). The V and J ends lost 2 bases and 3 bases respectively, with 12 bases between them. There are 15 residues in the CDR3. Germline V CDR1 and CDR2: SGHRS, YFSETQ. The CDR3 protein is CASSLAEPVYNEQFF. Written as DNA, the CDR3 is TGCGCCAGCAGCTTAGCGGAGCCCGTCTACAATGAGCAGTTCTTC. The variable domain in full, with the rest retrieved from reference TRBV5-1 and TRBJ2-1, is KAGVTQTPRYLIKTRGQQVTLSCSPISGHRSVSWYQQTPGQGLQFLFEYFSETQRNKGNFPGRFSGRQFSNSRSEMNVSTLELGDSALYLCASSLAEPVYNEQFFGPGTRLTVL.

This clonotype showed up just a few times. This chain uses TRBV5-1 with TRBJ2-5, with 12 bases aligning to TRBD1. The J call may be incorrect, as the DNA end agrees better with TRBJ2-7. Germline V gene sequence: CDR1 SGHRS, CDR2 YFSETQ. This CDR3 region has 15 residues. The CDR3: CASSLGTGGIYEQYF. DNA for the CDR3: TGCGCCAGCAGCCTGGGGACAGGGGGCATTTACGAGCAGTACTTC.

The table lists this clonotype with many counts. The CDR3 loop reads CASSYDRSYGYTF. CDR3 coding DNA: TGCGCCAGCAGCTATGACAGGTCCTATGGCTACACCTTC. The chain links TRBV5-1 to TRBJ1-2; D possibly corresponds to TRBD1 (6 bases). V was cut by 3 bases and J by 4 bases, with 10 bases left in between. This CDR3 spans 13 amino acids. CDR1 and CDR2 (germline): SGHRS, YFSETQ.

The V gene is TRBV28, the J gene TRBJ2-7, with D possibly called TRBD1 or TRBD2 (5 bases each). Trimming cost V 7 bases and J 6 bases, with 10 bases left between them. The CDR3 runs to 11 residues. The V gene's germline CDR1 is MDHEN and CDR2 SYDVKM. CDR3 sequence reads: CASIEGPEQYF. CDR3 DNA sequence: TGTGCCAGCATTGAGGGACCCGAGCAGTACTTC. Supplemented by reference TRBV28 and TRBJ2-7, the full variable domain reads DVKVTQSSRYLVKRTGEKVFLECVQDMDHENMFWYRQDPGLGLRLIYFSYDVKMKEKGDIPEGYSVSREKKERFSLILESASTNQTSMYLCASIEGPEQYFGPGTRLTVT.

The chain uses TRBV15 and TRBJ2-3; a weak D match, TRBD2 (5 bases). The length of the CDR3 is 16 residues. Trimming removed 4 bases at V and 1 base at J, with 15 bases between. Germline CDR1 and CDR2: LNHNV and YYDKDF (reference sequence). The CDR3 nucleotides read TGTGCCACCAGCACCCAAGTGGGAGTTGGCACAGATACGCAGTATTTT. It yields the protein CATSTQVGVGTDTQYF.

The chain links TRBV3-1 to TRBJ2-1, with 10 bases matching TRBD1. CDR3 length equals 18 residues. The ends lost 1 base at V and 3 bases at J; junction bases unmatched: 9. Germline V gene data show CDR1 as LGHDT and CDR2 as YNNKEL (reference sequence). The CDR3 spells CASSQVIGTGVIYNEQFF. The DNA of the CDR3 is TGTGCCAGCAGCCAAGTGATCGGGACAGGGGTTATCTACAATGAGCAGTTCTTC.

This clonotype was counted a few times. V usage is TRBV27 and J usage is TRBJ2-7; D remains ambiguous. From germline, CDR1 is MNHEY and CDR2 SMNVEV (reference sequence). V lost 5 bases and J 7 bases, leaving 12 bases between the germline ends. The CDR3 covers 12 residues. The CDR3 loop is CASSKEWGEQYF. The CDR3 DNA reads as TGTGCCAGCAGTAAGGAGTGGGGTGAGCAGTACTTC.

The rearrangement uses TRBV9 and TRBJ2-1; 8 nucleotides align to TRBD2. V gave up 0 bases and J gave up 9 bases; unmatched junction bases: 11. The CDR3 contains 16 residues. Germline V gives CDR1 SGDLS, CDR2 YYNGEE. The CDR3 nucleotides read TGTGCCAGCAGCGTAGCTTCGGGGGGGCAATTTACTGAGCAGTTCTTC. Translated: CASSVASGGQFTEQFF.

In this sample, this clonotype turned up a few times. V usage is TRBV25-1 and J usage is TRBJ2-7; possibly TRBD1 for D (7 bases). Germline-derived CDR1 and CDR2 are MGHDK and SYGVNS. The CDR3 runs to 18 residues. Trimming pared 4 bases from V and 2 bases from J, leaving 24 bases between. The CDR3 is CASSVAGQMGLDTYEQYF. The CDR3 bases are TGTGCCAGCAGTGTTGCGGGACAGATGGGGTTGGATACCTACGAGCAGTACTTC.

This rearrangement joins TRBV5-4 to TRBJ2-1; D may be TRBD2 (6 bases). This CDR3 contains 13 residues. V was trimmed by 4 bases and J by 10 bases, leaving 15 bases between them. CDR1 is SGHNT, CDR2 YYREEE, per germline (reference sequence). CDR3 loop: CASSVWEESEQFF. CDR3 coding DNA: TGTGCCAGCAGCGTTTGGGAGGAATCCGAGCAGTTCTTC.

This sequence joins TRBV19 and TRBJ1-5; 11 positions agree with TRBD1. Germline CDR1 reads LNHDA; CDR2 reads SQIVND (reference sequence). V lost 7 bases to trimming and J lost 5 bases; unmatched junction nucleotides: 7. CDR3 length: 15 amino acids. The CDR3 region has the DNA TGTGCCAGTACCCCGGGACAGGGGGGTTATCAGCCCCAGCATTTT. Translating gives CASTPGQGGYQPQHF.

The chain recombines TRBV29-1 with TRBJ1-2, with TRBD1 identical over 7 bases. Looked up from germline, CDR1 is SQVTM and CDR2 is ANQGSEA. Trimming took 5 bases from V and 6 from J; bases not matched to a gene: 12. CDR3 size: 14 residues. CDR3 nucleotides: TGCAGCGTTCCCCTCCGACAGGGAAGGGATGGCTACACCTTC. Protein: CSVPLRQGRDGYTF.

This chain uses TRBV6-5 with TRBJ1-1; D remains unclear. This CDR3 has 14 amino acids. V was clipped by 4 bases and J by 3 bases, with 12 bases between them. Germline loops: CDR1 MNHEY, CDR2 SVGAGI. The CDR3 coding sequence is TGTGCCAGCAGTTCGTGGCAGTTGCACACTGAAGCTTTCTTT. Translating gives CASSSWQLHTEAFF.

This clonotype was counted ten times or more. J is TRBJ1-5 and V is TRBV15; 10 bases match TRBD1. The germline gives CDR1 LNHNV, CDR2 YYDKDF (reference sequence). This CDR3 spans 17 amino acids. J lost 3 bases, V lost 3 bases, and 8 bases had no gene match. This CDR3 is CATSSRDRGSFNQPQHF. The CDR3 coding sequence is TGTGCCACCAGCAGTCGGGACAGGGGTTCCTTCAATCAGCCCCAGCATTTT.

The chain joins TRBV18 to TRBJ2-7; maybe TRBD1 (6 bases). This CDR3 comprises 15 residues. CDR1 and CDR2 from the germline V gene are KGHSH and LQKENI. Trimming removed 3 bases from V and 5 bases from J, with 17 bases in between. The CDR3 spells CASSPQGQLRDEQYF. Here the CDR3 DNA reads TGTGCCAGCTCACCCCAGGGACAACTGCGTGACGAGCAGTACTTC. Full variable domain (outside the CDR3, taken from reference TRBV18 and TRBJ2-7): NAGVMQNPRHLVRRRGQEARLRCSPMKGHSHVYWYRQLPEEGLKFMVYLQKENIIDESGMPKERFSAEFPKEGPSILRIQQVVRGDSAAYFCASSPQGQLRDEQYFGPGTRLTVT.

This clonotype was found once. This rearrangement joins TRBV7-9 to TRBJ2-5; a possible D gene is TRBD1 (5 bases). The J call may not be correct, given that the DNA end is closer to TRBJ2-7. Germline V gives CDR1 SEHNR, CDR2 FQNEAQ (reference sequence). CDR3 size: 13 residues. The CDR3 nucleotides are TGTGCCAGCAGCAACAGGAAACCCTACGAGCAGTACTTC. As protein: CASSNRKPYEQYF.

This clonotype has more than one count but fewer than ten. The genes are TRBV20-1 and TRBJ1-6; D gene unclear. The CDR3 covers 14 residues. Germline V CDR1 and CDR2: DFQATT, SNEGSKA (reference sequence). Trimming removed 2 bases at V and 4 bases at J, with 9 bases between. The CDR3 DNA follows: TGCAGTGCTAGATCCGGCCTTTATAATTCACCCCTCCACTTT. As protein: CSARSGLYNSPLHF.